This TCR beta chain was profiled in a study of OX40 agonist ivuxolimab in advanced cancers. Study context: Enrolled patients in dose escalation had cancers that were hepatocellular carcinoma, melanoma, renal cell or head and neck cancer. General study results and limits: Partial responders at 0.1-3.0 mg/kg had among the lowest clonal expansion.

The table came from immunoSEQ multiplex PCR; TCRdb's copy has only in-frame clones and leaves some out. This table holds 53,000 or so clones, approximately 86% found once. A word on this clone: Antigen: not known.

Systemic immunosuppression or a history of autoimmune disease excluded patients. V lost 5 bases and J lost 0, with 8 bases in between. Germline assignment: CDR1 SGHAT and CDR2 FQNNGV. This CDR3 is built from 14 residues. This chain uses TRBV11-2 with TRBJ1-3; maybe TRBD1 (6 bases). The clonotype was recovered from an adult with an advanced solid tumor such as melanoma, head and neck, liver or kidney cancer. This specimen consisted of CD4+ or CD8+ T cells sorted from blood, obtained in a trial of the OX40 agonist ivuxolimab. CDR3 in amino acids: CASSQGSSGNTIYF. For the CDR3, the DNA is TGTGCCAGCAGCCAGGGGAGCTCTGGAAACACCATATATTTT. Using reference TRBV11-2 and TRBJ1-3 for the parts outside the CDR3, the full variable domain is EAGVAQSPRYKIIEKRQSVAFWCNPISGHATLYWYQQILGQGPKLLIQFQNNGVVDDSQLPKDRFSAERLKGVDSTLKIQPAKLEDSAVYLCASSQGSSGNTIYFGEGSWLTVV.